Presented here are 8 T cell receptor beta chains from one specimen sequenced in a study of control samples from healthy donors and cancer patients. Assay: immunoSEQ multiplex PCR; the TCRdb copy retains only in-frame clones and omits some. The sample has more than 100,000 clones; more than 85% are singletons. The material sequenced was PBMCs. The source is a man aged 55-75 years with lung cancer.

The chain recombines TRBV4-1 with TRBJ2-2; no definite D call. The CDR3 consists of 11 residues. Germline CDR1 MGHRA, CDR2 YSYEKL. Trimming took off 4 bases at V and 10 bases at J, with 7 bases between the two ends. The CDR3 sequence: CASSRDTELFF. The CDR3 DNA follows: TGCGCCAGCAGCCGGGATACGGAGCTGTTTTTT.

This rearrangement joins TRBV18 to TRBJ2-2; D ambiguous. Germline lookup yields CDR1 KGHSH and CDR2 LQKENI. This CDR3 has 17 amino acids. The ends were cut back, 2 bases at V and 0 bases at J, with 13 bases in the middle. DNA of the CDR3: TGTGCCAGCTCACCAAGGGCCCTATACTCGAACACCGGGGAGCTGTTTTTT. This encodes CASSPRALYSNTGELFF.

This chain uses TRBV11-2 with TRBJ2-7; TRBD2 matches 7 bases. Looked up from germline, CDR1 is SGHAT and CDR2 is FQNNGV. The V gene end was trimmed by 5 bases and the J gene end by 2 bases; junction bases not matched to a gene: 12. The length of the CDR3 is 16 residues. CDR3 sequence (DNA): TGTGCCAGCAGCCCAATAGGGCTAGCGGCCACCTACGAGCAGTACTTC. Translating gives CASSPIGLAATYEQYF.

The V gene is TRBV11-3, the J gene TRBJ1-4; D gene unclear. The germline V gene has CDR1 SGHNT and CDR2 YENEEA. V lost 0 bases to trimming and J lost 2 bases, with 7 bases between them. The CDR3 length is 15 residues. The CDR3 coding sequence is TGTGCCAGCAGCTTAGACGGGAAGACTAATGAAAAACTGTTTTTT. Protein sequence: CASSLDGKTNEKLFF.

The chain joins TRBV11-1 to TRBJ1-1, with 9 bases identical to TRBD1. Germline trimming cut 5 bases from V and 0 bases from J; bases unmatched to any gene: 4. Germline lookup yields CDR1 SGHAT and CDR2 FQDESV (reference sequence). This CDR3 is built from 15 residues. The CDR3 here is CASSPRTGVNTEAFF. The CDR3 DNA sequence: TGTGCCAGCAGCCCGCGGACAGGGGTGAACACTGAAGCTTTCTTT.

The genes are TRBV19 and TRBJ2-1, with a possible D match to TRBD1 (6 bases). Germline loops: CDR1 LNHDA, CDR2 SQIVND (reference sequence). V dropped 6 bases and J dropped 9 bases, with 9 bases sitting between them. The CDR3 extends over 11 amino acids. CDR3 sequence: CASRRGFEQFF. The CDR3 DNA reads TGTGCCAGTAGAAGGGGGTTTGAGCAGTTCTTC.

The CDR3 loop is CASSDFNYGYTF. DNA of the CDR3: TGTGCCAGCAGTGATTTTAACTATGGCTACACCTTC. The chain links TRBV6-1 to TRBJ1-2; D is uncertain. CDR3 length: 12 residues. V was pared by 3 bases and J by 1 base, with 3 bases between. CDR1 and CDR2 from the germline V gene are MNHNS and SASEGT.

This clone has more than one count but fewer than ten. The CDR3 here is CASSLDLDRGRGYTF. DNA of the CDR3: TGTGCCAGCAGCTTAGATTTGGACAGGGGGCGGGGCTACACCTTC. This chain joins TRBV13 and TRBJ1-2; TRBD1 agrees at 11 bases. The V segment lost 1 base and the J segment 8 bases; nucleotides outside the gene matches: 6. The CDR3 consists of 15 residues. Germline V gene sequence: CDR1 PRHDT, CDR2 FYEKMQ (reference sequence).